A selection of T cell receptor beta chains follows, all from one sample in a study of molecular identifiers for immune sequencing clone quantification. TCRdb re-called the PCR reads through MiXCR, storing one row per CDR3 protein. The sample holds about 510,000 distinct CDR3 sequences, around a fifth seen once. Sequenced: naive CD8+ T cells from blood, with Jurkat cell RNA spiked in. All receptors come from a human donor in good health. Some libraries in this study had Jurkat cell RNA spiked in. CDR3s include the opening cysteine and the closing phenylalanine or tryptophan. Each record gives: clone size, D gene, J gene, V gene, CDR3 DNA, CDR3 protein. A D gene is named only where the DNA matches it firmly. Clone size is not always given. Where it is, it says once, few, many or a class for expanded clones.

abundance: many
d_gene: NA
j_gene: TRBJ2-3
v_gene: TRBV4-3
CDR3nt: TGCGCCAGCAGCCAAGAATACTCCCTAATATACACTGATACGCAGTATTTT
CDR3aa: CASSQEYSLIYTDTQYF

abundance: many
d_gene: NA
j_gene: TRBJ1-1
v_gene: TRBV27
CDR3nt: TGTGCCAGCAGTTCCACGTGGGGACTTGAAGCTTTCTTT
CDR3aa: CASSSTWGLEAFF

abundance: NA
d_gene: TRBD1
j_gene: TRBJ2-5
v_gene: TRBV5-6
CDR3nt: TGTGCCAGCAGCCCTTGGACAGGGGGCGCGACCCAGTACTTC
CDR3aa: CASSPWTGGATQYF

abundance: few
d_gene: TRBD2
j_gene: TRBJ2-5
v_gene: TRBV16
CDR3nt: TGTGCCAGCAGCCAAAGACTAGCGGGGGGTCAAGAGACCCAGTACTTC
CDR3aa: CASSQRLAGGQETQYF

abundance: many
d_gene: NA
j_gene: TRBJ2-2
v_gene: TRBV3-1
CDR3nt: TGTGCCAGCCTGCGGGGCGGGGAGCTGTTTTTT
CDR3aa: CASLRGGELFF

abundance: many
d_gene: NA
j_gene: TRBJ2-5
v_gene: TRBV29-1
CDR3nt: TGCAGCGTTGAAGATCTATATGGGGAGACCCAGTACTTC
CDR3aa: CSVEDLYGETQYF

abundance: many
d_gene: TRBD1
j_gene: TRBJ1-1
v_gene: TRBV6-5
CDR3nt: TGTGCCAGCAGTGAAGTAGCAGGGGGCCACACTGAAGCTTTCTTT
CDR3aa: CASSEVAGGHTEAFF

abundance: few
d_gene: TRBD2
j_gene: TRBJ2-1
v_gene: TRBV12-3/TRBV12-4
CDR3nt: TGTGCCAGCACCGACCGGGGGGGCTCCTACAATGAGCAGTTCTTC
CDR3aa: CASTDRGGSYNEQFF

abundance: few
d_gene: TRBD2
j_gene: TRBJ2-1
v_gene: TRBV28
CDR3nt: TGTGCCAGCAGTTTAACGCCCCGACTAGCGGCCTGGTATGAGCAGTTCTTC
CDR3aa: CASSLTPRLAAWYEQFF

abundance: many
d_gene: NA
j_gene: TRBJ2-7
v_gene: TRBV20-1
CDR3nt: TGCAGTGCTAACCTTGCCTCACTTAAGAGCTCCTACGAGCAGTACTTC
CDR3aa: CSANLASLKSSYEQYF

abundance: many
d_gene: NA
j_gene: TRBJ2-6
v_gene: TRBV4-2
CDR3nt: TGTGCCAGCAGCCAATCCGTCTCTGGGGCCAACGTCCTGACTTTC
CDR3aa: CASSQSVSGANVLTF

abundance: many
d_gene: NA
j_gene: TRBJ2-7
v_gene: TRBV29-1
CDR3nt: TGCAGCGTTGAACCGGGTTTGAACAGGGCCGGACCCTACGAGCAGTACTTC
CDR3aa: CSVEPGLNRAGPYEQYF

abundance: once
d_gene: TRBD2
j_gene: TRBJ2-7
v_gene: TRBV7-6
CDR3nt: TGTGCCAGCAACTTAGCGGGGCCGGTCGGGCAGTACTTC
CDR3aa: CASNLAGPVGQYF

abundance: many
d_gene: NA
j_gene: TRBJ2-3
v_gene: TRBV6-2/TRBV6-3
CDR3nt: TGTGCCAGCCCGATTCACAGGGTGGCAGATACGCAGTATTTT
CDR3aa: CASPIHRVADTQYF

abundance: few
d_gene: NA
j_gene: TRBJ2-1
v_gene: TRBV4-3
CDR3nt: TGCGCCAGCAGCCAAGATCCTGCGGGCCCCAATGAGCAGTTCTTC
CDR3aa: CASSQDPAGPNEQFF

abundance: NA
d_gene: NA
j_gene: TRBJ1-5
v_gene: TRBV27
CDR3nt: TGTGCCAGCAGTTTATCTTGGGATCAGCCCCAGCATTTT
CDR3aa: CASSLSWDQPQHF

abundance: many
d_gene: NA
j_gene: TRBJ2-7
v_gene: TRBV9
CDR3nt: TGTGCCAGCAGCGTAGGAGGGAGCGGGTACGAGCAGTACTTC
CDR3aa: CASSVGGSGYEQYF

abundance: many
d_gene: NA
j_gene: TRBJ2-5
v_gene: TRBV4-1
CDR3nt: TGCGCCAGCAGCCAAGATCCGGGCCCGGCGGAGACCCAGTACTTC
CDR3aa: CASSQDPGPAETQYF

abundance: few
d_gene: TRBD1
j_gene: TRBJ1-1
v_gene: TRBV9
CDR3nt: TGTGCCAGCAGCGTATCGGACAGGGTGAACACTGAAGCTTTCTTT
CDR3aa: CASSVSDRVNTEAFF

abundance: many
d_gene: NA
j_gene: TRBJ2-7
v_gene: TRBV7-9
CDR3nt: TGTGCCAGCAGCTCCACCCGGGACGGGGCCTACGAGCAGTACTTC
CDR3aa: CASSSTRDGAYEQYF

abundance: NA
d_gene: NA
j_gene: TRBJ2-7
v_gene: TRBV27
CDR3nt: TGTGCCAGCTCTCCGGAAGGGCCCTTCTACGAGCAGTACTTC
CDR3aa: CASSPEGPFYEQYF

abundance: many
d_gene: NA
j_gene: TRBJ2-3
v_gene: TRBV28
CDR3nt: TGTGCCAGCAGTTTACCCCGGGACTGGAGCACAGATACGCAGTATTTT
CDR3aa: CASSLPRDWSTDTQYF

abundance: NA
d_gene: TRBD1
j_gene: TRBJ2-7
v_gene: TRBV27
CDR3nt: TGTGCCAGCAGTTTTCGGACAGGGAGCTCCTACGAGCAGTACTTC
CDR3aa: CASSFRTGSSYEQYF

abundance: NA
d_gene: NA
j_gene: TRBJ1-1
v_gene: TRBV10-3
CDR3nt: TGTGCCATCAGTGAGTCGGGGGGGCCGGGAACTGAAGCTTTCTTT
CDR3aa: CAISESGGPGTEAFF

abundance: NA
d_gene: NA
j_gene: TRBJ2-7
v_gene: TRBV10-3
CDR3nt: TGTGCCATCAGTGGAGGGGACGAACGGCCAATCTACGAGCAGTACTTC
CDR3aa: CAISGGDERPIYEQYF

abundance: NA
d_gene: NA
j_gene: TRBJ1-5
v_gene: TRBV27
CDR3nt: TGTGCCAGCAGGCCTGGGGGGGTGGGGGATCAGCCCCAGCATTTT
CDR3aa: CASRPGGVGDQPQHF

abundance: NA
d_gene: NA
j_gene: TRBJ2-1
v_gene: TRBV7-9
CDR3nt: TGTGCCAGCAGCTCCTCCGATAAGACTGGTAATGAGCAGTTCTTC
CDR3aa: CASSSSDKTGNEQFF

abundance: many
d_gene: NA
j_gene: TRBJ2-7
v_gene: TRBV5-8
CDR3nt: TGTGCCAGCAGCCCTGACAGGCCCTACGAGCAGTACTTC
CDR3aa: CASSPDRPYEQYF

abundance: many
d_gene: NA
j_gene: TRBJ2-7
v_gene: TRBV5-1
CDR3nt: TGCGCCAGCAGCTTGGAGGTCTCCTACGAGCAGTACTTC
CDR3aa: CASSLEVSYEQYF

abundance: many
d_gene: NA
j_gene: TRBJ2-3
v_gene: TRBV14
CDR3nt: TGTGCCAGCAGCCAAGAACGGTACACAGATACGCAGTATTTT
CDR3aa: CASSQERYTDTQYF

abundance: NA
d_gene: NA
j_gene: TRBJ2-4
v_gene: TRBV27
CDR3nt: TGTGCCAGCAGTCCTAACGACTTAATAGCCAAAAACATTCAGTACTTC
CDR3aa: CASSPNDLIAKNIQYF

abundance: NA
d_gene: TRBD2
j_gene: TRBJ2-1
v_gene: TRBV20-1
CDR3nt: TGCAGTGCTATCTTTAGCGGGATTGCTCTGTACAATGAGCAGTTCTTC
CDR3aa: CSAIFSGIALYNEQFF

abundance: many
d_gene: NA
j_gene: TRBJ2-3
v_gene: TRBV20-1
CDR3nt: TGCAGCGTTATTACAGATACGCAGTATTTT
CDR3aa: CSVITDTQYF

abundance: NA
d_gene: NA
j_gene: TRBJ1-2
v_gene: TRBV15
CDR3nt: TGTGCCACCAGCCCCGGACGGGGCTATGGCTACACCTTC
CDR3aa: CATSPGRGYGYTF

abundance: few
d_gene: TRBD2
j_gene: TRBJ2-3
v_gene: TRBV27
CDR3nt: TGTGCCAGCAGTTCGGGACTAGCGGGATACACCCCGACAGATACGCAGTATTTT
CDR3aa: CASSSGLAGYTPTDTQYF

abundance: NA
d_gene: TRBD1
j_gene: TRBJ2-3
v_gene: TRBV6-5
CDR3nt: TGTGCCAGCAGTTACTCGACAGGGTCAGATACGCAGTATTTT
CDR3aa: CASSYSTGSDTQYF

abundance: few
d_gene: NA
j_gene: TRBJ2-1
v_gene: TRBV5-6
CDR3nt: TGTGCCAGCAGCCATGGGGGACTTGGAGGTTGGGATGAGCAGTTCTTC
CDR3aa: CASSHGGLGGWDEQFF

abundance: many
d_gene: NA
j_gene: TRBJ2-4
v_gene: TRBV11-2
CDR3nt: TGTGCCAGCAGCGCCACGGGCAGCAAAAACATTCAGTACTTC
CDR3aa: CASSATGSKNIQYF

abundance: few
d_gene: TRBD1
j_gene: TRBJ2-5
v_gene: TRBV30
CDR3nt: TGTGCCTGGAACCCGGGACAGGGGGCTGAGACCCAGTACTTC
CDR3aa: CAWNPGQGAETQYF

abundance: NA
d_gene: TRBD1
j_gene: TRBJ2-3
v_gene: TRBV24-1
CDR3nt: TGTGCCACCAGTGATCTAGGGACAGGCCGGCAGTATTTT
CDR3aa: CATSDLGTGRQYF

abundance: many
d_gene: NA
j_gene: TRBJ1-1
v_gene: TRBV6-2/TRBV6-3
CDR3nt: TGTGCCAGCAAACGACTGGTAAACACTGAAGCTTTCTTT
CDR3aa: CASKRLVNTEAFF

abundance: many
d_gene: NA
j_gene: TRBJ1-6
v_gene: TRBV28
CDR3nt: TGTGCCAGCAGCCAGACAGAGATTAATTCACCCCTCCACTTT
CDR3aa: CASSQTEINSPLHF

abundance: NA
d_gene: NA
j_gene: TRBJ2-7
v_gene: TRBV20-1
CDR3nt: TGCAGTGCCGAGAGGACAGACCTCCCCTACGAGCAGTACTTC
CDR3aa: CSAERTDLPYEQYF

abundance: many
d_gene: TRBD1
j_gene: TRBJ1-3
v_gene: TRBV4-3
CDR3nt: TGCGCCAGCAGCCAAGACCCGGGACAGGGTGTCGACTCTGGAAACACCATATATTTT
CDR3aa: CASSQDPGQGVDSGNTIYF

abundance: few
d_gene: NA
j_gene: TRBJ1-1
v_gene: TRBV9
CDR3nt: TGTGCCAGCAGCGTAGTTCCGGGTGGGACTGAAGCTTTCTTT
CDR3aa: CASSVVPGGTEAFF

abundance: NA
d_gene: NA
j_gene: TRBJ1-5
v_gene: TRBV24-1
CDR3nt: TGTGCCACCAGTGACGGAGAGGCTCAGCCCCAGCATTTT
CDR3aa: CATSDGEAQPQHF

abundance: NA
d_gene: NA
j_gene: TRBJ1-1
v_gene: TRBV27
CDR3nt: TGTGCCAGCAGTAAAGACAGGCGGAACACTGAAGCTTTCTTT
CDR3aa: CASSKDRRNTEAFF

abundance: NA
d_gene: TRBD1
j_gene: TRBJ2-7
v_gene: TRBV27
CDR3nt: TGTGCCAGCAGTCACATATCGGTACAGGGGACCTACGAGCAGTACTTC
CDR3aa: CASSHISVQGTYEQYF

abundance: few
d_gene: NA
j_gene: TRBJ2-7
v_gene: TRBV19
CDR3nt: TGTGCCAGTAGTGCCTCCACAGGGATCTACGAGCAGTACTTC
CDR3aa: CASSASTGIYEQYF

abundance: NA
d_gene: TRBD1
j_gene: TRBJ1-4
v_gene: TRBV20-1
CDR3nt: TGCAGTGCATCAGACAGGGCTCTTAATGAAAAACTGTTTTTT
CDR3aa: CSASDRALNEKLFF

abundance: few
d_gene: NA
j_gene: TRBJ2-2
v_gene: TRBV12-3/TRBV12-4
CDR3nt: TGTGCCAGCAGTTTAGTGAGGGGGGCTGGCACCGGGGAGCTGTTTTTT
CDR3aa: CASSLVRGAGTGELFF

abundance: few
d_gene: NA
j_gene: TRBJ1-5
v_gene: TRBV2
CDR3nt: TGTGCCAGCAGTGAACGACAGGAGATTCCCCAGCATTTT
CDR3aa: CASSERQEIPQHF

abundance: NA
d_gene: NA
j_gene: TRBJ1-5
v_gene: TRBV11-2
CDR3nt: TGTGCCAGCAGCTCCGAAGTGGTCCCGGGCAATCAGCCCCAGCGTTTT
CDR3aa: CASSSEVVPGNQPQRF